This section outlines one TCR beta chain sequence together with its context. The germline V gene encodes CDR1 DFQATT and CDR2 SNEGSKA (reference sequence). Trimming removed 5 bases from V and 6 bases from J, with 11 bases in between. The CDR3 is made up of 11 amino acids. These data come from a study of shared clonotypes between healthy human individuals. Methods used by the authors: Junction-only sequences without quality scores were provided by ImmunoSEQ, so filtering was different. Profiled with immunoSEQ multiplex PCR; TCRdb holds only in-frame clones, not every one. The V and J calls and the clone size are those of that table, but D and trimming were determined from the DNA. The sample has 1.6 million or so clones, 95% to 97% seen once; the top ten hold over 1%.

This clonotype was obtained from a young man in good health. The rearrangement links TRBV20-1 to TRBJ2-7; D uncertain. The specimen sequenced was naive CD4+ T cells sorted from blood. Subset noted: CD45RA+ positively selected. In DNA form, the CDR3 reads TGCAGTGCTGCTCGCTTGGGCGAGCAGTACTTC. Translated, it gives CSAARLGEQYF.